Listed here are 15 T cell receptor beta chains from one sample, sequenced in a study of T cell changes during pregnancy in multiple sclerosis. The repertoire was sequenced with immunoSEQ multiplex PCR; TCRdb's copy has only in-frame clones and lacks some. The table lists 47,000 or so clones, nearly 90% of them singletons. The sample here was peripheral blood, taken after pregnancy. These TCRs come from a female donor in good health, enrolled as a control in a pregnancy study.

This chain joins TRBV2 and TRBJ2-3; maybe TRBD1 (5 bases). The CDR3 covers 13 residues. Trimming left V 6 bases short and J 3 bases short, with 10 bases between. The V gene's germline CDR1 is SNHLY and CDR2 FYNNEI. CDR3 nucleotide sequence: TGTGCCAGCAGGGCCCCAGGGACAGATACGCAGTATTTT. It translates to CASRAPGTDTQYF.

V usage is TRBV9 and J usage is TRBJ1-2, with TRBD1 matching 8 bases. The trim removed 4 bases at V and 4 bases at J, leaving 12 bases unmatched. In germline, CDR1 is SGDLS, CDR2 YYNGEE. The length of the CDR3 is 16 residues. The DNA for the CDR3 is TGTGCCAGCAGCAGAGACAGGGGCGCCTCGGGCTATGGCTACACCTTC. Its protein product is CASSRDRGASGYGYTF.

This rearrangement joins TRBV7-8 to TRBJ1-3; the D gene is possibly TRBD1 (6 bases). Germline loops: CDR1 SGHVS, CDR2 FQNEAQ. The CDR3 covers 17 residues. V was trimmed by 1 base and J by 0 bases, leaving 13 bases between them. The CDR3 region has the DNA TGTGCCAGCAGCTTAGGCCCCGGGGGGCTCTCTGGAAACACCATATATTTT. Its translation is CASSLGPGGLSGNTIYF.

J is TRBJ1-2 and V is TRBV25-1; D is unclear. This CDR3 has 17 amino acids. V lost 2 bases and J lost 8, with 24 bases in between. Germline values: CDR1 MGHDK, CDR2 SYGVNS. CDR3 sequence reads: CASSEDGLPYSYGGYTF. The CDR3 coding sequence is TGTGCCAGCAGTGAAGACGGACTGCCCTACTCCTATGGCGGCTACACCTTC.

V is TRBV5-6 and J is TRBJ2-7; D unresolved. Germline loops: CDR1 SGHDT, CDR2 YYEEEE. Between the trimmed V and J ends, which lost 2 bases and 2 bases, there was a span of 11 bases. This CDR3 spans 14 amino acids. The CDR3 here is CASSFSGFPYEQYF. CDR3 coding DNA: TGTGCCAGCAGCTTTTCCGGGTTCCCCTACGAGCAGTACTTC.

The gene calls are TRBV5-1 and TRBJ2-7; 8 nucleotides agree with TRBD1. With V trimmed by 3 bases and J by 6 bases, 8 bases remained unmatched. This CDR3 is built from 14 residues. Germline CDR1 SGHRS, CDR2 YFSETQ. CDR3 loop: CASSSDRVSLEQYF. The CDR3 nucleotides are TGCGCCAGCAGCTCGGACAGGGTCTCTCTCGAGCAGTACTTC.

The CDR3 bases are TGTGCCAGCAGCGAGGGAGGCGGGAACGCCTACAATGAGCAGTTCTTC. As protein: CASSEGGGNAYNEQFF. The rearrangement links TRBV9 to TRBJ2-1, with D possibly matching TRBD2 (6 bases). Germline V CDR1 and CDR2: SGDLS, YYNGEE. CDR3 length: 16 residues. Trimming pared 3 bases from V and 2 bases from J, leaving 15 bases between. Using reference TRBV9 and TRBJ2-1 for the parts outside the CDR3, the full variable domain is DSGVTQTPKHLITATGQRVTLRCSPRSGDLSVYWYQQSLDQGLQFLIQYYNGEERAKGNILERFSAQQFPDLHSELNLSSLELGDSALYFCASSEGGGNAYNEQFFGPGTRLTVL.

In this sample, this clone turned up a few times. This chain links TRBV9 with TRBJ1-1; 8 bases are a match to TRBD1. Germline values: CDR1 SGDLS, CDR2 YYNGEE. The CDR3 has 13 amino acids. Germline trimming cut 3 bases from V and 4 bases from J; bases unmatched to any gene: 2. CDR3 sequence reads: CASSAGGLTEAFF. Here the CDR3 DNA reads TGTGCCAGCAGCGCAGGGGGCCTCACTGAAGCTTTCTTT.

J is TRBJ1-2 and V is TRBV7-6; maybe TRBD1 (5 bases). Trimming pared 5 bases from V and 4 bases from J, leaving 14 bases between. This CDR3 contains 14 residues. Germline V gene sequence: CDR1 SGHVS, CDR2 FNYEAQ. As DNA, the CDR3 is TGTGCCAGCAGCCCAGGGTCGACGACCTATGGCTACACCTTC. It is translated as CASSPGSTTYGYTF.

V is TRBV19 and J is TRBJ2-5; 7 positions match TRBD1. The V gene's germline CDR1 is LNHDA and CDR2 SQIVND (reference sequence). There are 13 residues in the CDR3. V lost 4 bases and J lost 5; bases outside the gene matches: 4. As DNA, the CDR3 is TGTGCCAGTAGTACGACAGGGTCCGAGACCCAGTACTTC. Protein: CASSTTGSETQYF. The full variable domain, with the rest looked up from reference TRBV19 and TRBJ2-5, is DGGITQSPKYLFRKEGQNVTLSCEQNLNHDAMYWYRQDPGQGLRLIYYSQIVNDFQKGDIAEGYSVSREKKESFPLTVTSAQKNPTAFYLCASSTTGSETQYFGPGTRLLVL.

The chain uses TRBV29-1 and TRBJ2-7; D is possibly TRBD2 (7 bases). With 3 bases removed from V and 7 bases from J, the gap between germline ends came to 16 bases. Per the germline V gene, CDR1 is SQVTM and CDR2 is ANQGSEA. There are 13 residues in the CDR3. The CDR3 DNA follows: TGCAGCGTTGACGGAAAGGGGGAGGGGGAGCAGTACTTC. This encodes CSVDGKGEGEQYF.

V and J are TRBV6-1 and TRBJ2-2; 8 bases match TRBD2. This CDR3 has 17 amino acids. Trimming at V came to 4 bases and at J to 6 bases, leaving 13 bases not matched to a gene. Germline assignment: CDR1 MNHNS and CDR2 SASEGT. This CDR3 is CASSAGSGIGQSGELFF. The DNA for the CDR3 is TGTGCCAGCAGTGCGGGTAGCGGGATTGGCCAATCCGGGGAGCTGTTTTTT.

The rearrangement joins TRBV29-1 to TRBJ2-3, with D perhaps TRBD2 (5 bases). Trimming left V 7 bases short and J 0 bases short, with 8 bases between. This CDR3 contains 12 residues. In germline, CDR1 is SQVTM, CDR2 ANQGSEA. CDR3 in DNA: TGCAGCGGGAGGACTAGCACAGATACGCAGTATTTT. It yields the protein CSGRTSTDTQYF.

V and J are TRBV6-1 and TRBJ2-4, with 10 bases aligning to TRBD1. V was clipped by 4 bases and J by 8 bases; unmatched bases: 14. CDR1 is MNHNS and CDR2 is SASEGT in the germline V gene. The CDR3 loop spans 17 amino acids. CDR3 sequence reads: CASSGGPTGGEGYIQYF. The DNA for the CDR3 is TGTGCCAGCAGTGGGGGCCCGACAGGGGGCGAGGGGTACATTCAGTACTTC.

This clone is medium-sized within its sample. The chain joins TRBV13 to TRBJ1-2, with 9 bases lining up with TRBD1. J was trimmed by 6 bases and V by 4 bases; bases with no gene match: 12. Germline V CDR1 and CDR2: PRHDT, FYEKMQ (reference sequence). The CDR3 is 16 amino acids. The CDR3 protein is CASSSGTGIDRHGYTF. The CDR3, as DNA: TGTGCCAGCAGCTCGGGGACAGGGATAGATAGACATGGCTACACCTTC.